This paragraph reports one T cell receptor beta chain. Per germline, CDR1 KGHSH and CDR2 LQKENI. CDR3 length: 13 residues. V was shortened by 4 bases and J by 5 bases, with 12 bases between the two germline ends. These data originate in a study of beta chain features in type 1 diabetes. The isolated RNA, all of it, was reverse transcribed, so expressed TCRB transcripts were what got sequenced. Sequencing used immunoSEQ multiplex PCR; TCRdb keeps in-frame clones, though not all of them. The sample contains 120,000 to 150,000 clones, 10% of which appear only once. Purities over 98% were achieved in all sorted populations.

The clonotype was recovered from a man between 18 and 35 years old in good health. The chain employs TRBV18 and TRBJ2-7, with D unresolved. The source material was naive CD4+ T cells from blood. CDR3 sequence (DNA): TGTGCCAGCTCACAGACTTTATGGGACGAGCAGTACTTC. Translation: CASSQTLWDEQYF.